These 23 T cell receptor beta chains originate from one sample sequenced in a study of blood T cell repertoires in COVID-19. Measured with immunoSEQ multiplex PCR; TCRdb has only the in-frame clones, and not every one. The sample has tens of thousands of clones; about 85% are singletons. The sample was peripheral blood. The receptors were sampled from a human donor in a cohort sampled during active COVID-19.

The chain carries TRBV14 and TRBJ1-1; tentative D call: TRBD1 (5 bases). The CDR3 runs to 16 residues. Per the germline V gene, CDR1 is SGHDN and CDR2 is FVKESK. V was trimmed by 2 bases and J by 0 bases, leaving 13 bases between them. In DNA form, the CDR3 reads TGTGCCAGCAGCCAACGTGCGGGACGGGTGAACACTGAAGCTTTCTTT. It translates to CASSQRAGRVNTEAFF.

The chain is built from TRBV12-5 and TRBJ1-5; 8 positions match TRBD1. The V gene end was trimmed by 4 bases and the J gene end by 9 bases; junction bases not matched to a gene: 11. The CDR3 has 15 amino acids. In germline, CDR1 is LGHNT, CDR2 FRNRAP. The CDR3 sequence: CASGSGQGVGRPQHF. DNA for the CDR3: TGTGCTAGTGGTTCCGGACAGGGCGTCGGACGGCCCCAGCATTTT.

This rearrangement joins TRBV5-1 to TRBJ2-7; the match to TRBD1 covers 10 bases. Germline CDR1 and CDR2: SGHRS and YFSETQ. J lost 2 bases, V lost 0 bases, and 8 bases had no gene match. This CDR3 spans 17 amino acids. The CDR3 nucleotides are TGCGCCAGCAGCTTGGCTTCGATGGGACAGGGGCCCTACGAGCAGTACTTC. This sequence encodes CASSLASMGQGPYEQYF.

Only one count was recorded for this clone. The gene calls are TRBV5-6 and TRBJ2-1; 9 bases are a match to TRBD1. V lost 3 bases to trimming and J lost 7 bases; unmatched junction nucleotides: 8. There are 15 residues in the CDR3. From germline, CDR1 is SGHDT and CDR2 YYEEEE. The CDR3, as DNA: TGTGCCAGCAGCTCCGGGACAGGGAGGATTAATGAGCAGTTCTTC. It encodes CASSSGTGRINEQFF. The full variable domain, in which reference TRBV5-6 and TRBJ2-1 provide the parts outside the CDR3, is DAGVTQSPTHLIKTRGQQVTLRCSPKSGHDTVSWYQQALGQGPQFIFQYYEEEERQRGNFPDRFSGHQFPNYSSELNVNALLLGDSALYLCASSSGTGRINEQFFGPGTRLTVL.

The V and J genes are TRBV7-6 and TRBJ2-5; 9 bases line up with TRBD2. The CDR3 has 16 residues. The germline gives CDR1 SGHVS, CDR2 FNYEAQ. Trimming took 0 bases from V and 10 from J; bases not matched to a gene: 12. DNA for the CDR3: TGTGCCAGCAGCTTAGCGCCGACTAGCGGTCCCTGGGGCCAGTACTTC. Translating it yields CASSLAPTSGPWGQYF. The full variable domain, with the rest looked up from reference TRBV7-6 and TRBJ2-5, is GAGVSQSPRYKVTKRGQDVALRCDPISGHVSLYWYRQALGQGPEFLTYFNYEAQQDKSGLPNDRFSAERPEGSISTLTIQRTEQRDSAMYRCASSLAPTSGPWGQYFGPGTRLLVL.

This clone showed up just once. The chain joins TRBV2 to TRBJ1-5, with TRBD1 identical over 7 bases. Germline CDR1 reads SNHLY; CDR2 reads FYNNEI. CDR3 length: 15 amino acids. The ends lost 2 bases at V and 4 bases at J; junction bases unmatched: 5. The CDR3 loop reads CASSEWGQQNQPQHF. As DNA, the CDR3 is TGTGCCAGCAGTGAATGGGGACAGCAAAATCAGCCCCAGCATTTT. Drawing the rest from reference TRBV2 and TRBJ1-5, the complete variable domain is EPEVTQTPSHQVTQMGQEVILRCVPISNHLYFYWYRQILGQKVEFLVSFYNNEISEKSEIFDDQFSVERPDGSNFTLKIRSTKLEDSAMYFCASSEWGQQNQPQHFGDGTRLSIL.

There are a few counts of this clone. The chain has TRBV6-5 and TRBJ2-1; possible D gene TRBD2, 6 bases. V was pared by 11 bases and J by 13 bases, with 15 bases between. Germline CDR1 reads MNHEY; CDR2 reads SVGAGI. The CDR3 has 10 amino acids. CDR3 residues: CACGERLQFF. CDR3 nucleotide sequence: TGTGCCTGCGGGGAGCGTTTACAGTTCTTC.

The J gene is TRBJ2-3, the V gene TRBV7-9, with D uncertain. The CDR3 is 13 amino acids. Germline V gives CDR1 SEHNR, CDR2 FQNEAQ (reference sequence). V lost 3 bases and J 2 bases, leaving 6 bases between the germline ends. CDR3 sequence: CASSFQNTDTQYF. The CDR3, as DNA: TGTGCCAGCAGCTTCCAGAACACAGATACGCAGTATTTT.

CDR3 DNA: TGTGCCAGCAGCGTAACAAGGGGAGGGACCCAGTACTTC. Translating it yields CASSVTRGGTQYF. The chain is built from TRBV3-1 (or the pseudogene TRBV3-2) and TRBJ2-5; tentative D call: TRBD2 (6 bases). CDR3 length: 13 residues. Germline V gene sequence: CDR1 LGHDT, CDR2 YNNKEL (reference sequence). The ends were cut back, 5 bases at V and 7 bases at J, with 14 bases in the middle.

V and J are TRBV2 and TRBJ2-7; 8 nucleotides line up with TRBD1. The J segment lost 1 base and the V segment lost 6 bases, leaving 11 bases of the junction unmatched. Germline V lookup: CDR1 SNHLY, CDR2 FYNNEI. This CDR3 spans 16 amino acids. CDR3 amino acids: CASRGPGQEISYEQYF. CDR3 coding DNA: TGTGCCAGCAGAGGTCCGGGACAGGAGATTTCCTACGAGCAGTACTTC.

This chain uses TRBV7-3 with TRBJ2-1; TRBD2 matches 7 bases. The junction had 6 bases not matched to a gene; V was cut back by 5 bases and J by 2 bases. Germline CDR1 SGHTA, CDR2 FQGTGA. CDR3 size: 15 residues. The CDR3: CASSLYGGTYNEQFF. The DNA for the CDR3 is TGTGCCAGCAGCCTCTACGGGGGGACCTACAATGAGCAGTTCTTC.

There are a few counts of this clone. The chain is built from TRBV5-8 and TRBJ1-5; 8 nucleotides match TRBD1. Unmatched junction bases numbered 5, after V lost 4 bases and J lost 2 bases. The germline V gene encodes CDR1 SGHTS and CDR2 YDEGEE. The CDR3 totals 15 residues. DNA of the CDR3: TGTGCCAGCAGCGCGGGACAGGCTCGCAATCAGCCCCAGCATTTT. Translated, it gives CASSAGQARNQPQHF. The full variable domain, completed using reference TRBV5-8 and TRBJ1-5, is EAGVTQSPTHLIKTRGQQATLRCSPISGHTSVYWYQQALGLGLQFLLWYDEGEERNRGNFPPRFSGRQFPNYSSELNVNALELEDSALYLCASSAGQARNQPQHFGDGTRLSIL.

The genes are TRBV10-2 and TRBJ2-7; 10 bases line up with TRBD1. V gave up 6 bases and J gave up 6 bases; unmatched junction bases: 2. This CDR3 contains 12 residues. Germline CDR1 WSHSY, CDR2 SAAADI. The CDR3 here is CASSDRGREQYF. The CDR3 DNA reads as TGCGCCAGCAGCGACAGGGGGCGCGAGCAGTACTTC.

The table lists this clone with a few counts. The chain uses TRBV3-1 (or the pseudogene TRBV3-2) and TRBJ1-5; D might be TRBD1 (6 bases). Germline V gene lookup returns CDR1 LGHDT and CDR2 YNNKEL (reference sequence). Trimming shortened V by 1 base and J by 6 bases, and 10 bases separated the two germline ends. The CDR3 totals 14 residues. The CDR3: CASSQGGGAQPQHF. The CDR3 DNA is TGTGCCAGCAGCCAAGGCGGGGGGGCTCAGCCCCAGCATTTT.

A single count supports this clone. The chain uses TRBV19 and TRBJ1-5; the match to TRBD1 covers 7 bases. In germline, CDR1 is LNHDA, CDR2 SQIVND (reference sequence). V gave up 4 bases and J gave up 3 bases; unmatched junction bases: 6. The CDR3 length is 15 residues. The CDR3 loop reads CASSTGTAFNQPQHF. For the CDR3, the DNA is TGTGCCAGTAGTACGGGGACAGCTTTCAATCAGCCCCAGCATTTT.

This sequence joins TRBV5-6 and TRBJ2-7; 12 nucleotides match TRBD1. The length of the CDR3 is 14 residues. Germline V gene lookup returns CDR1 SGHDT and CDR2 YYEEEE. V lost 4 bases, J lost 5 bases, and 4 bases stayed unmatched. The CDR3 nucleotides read TGTGCCAGCAGCGGGGACAGGGGGCTAAACGAGCAGTACTTC. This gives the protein CASSGDRGLNEQYF.

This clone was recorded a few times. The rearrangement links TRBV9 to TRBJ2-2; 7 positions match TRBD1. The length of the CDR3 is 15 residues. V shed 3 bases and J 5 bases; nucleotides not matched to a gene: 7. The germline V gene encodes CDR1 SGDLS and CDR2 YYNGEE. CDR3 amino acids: CASSETGSRTGELFF. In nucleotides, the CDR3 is TGTGCCAGCAGCGAGACAGGGTCGAGAACCGGGGAGCTGTTTTTT.

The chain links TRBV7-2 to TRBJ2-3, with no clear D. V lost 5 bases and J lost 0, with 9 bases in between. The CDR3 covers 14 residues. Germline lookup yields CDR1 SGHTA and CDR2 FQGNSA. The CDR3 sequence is CASSPGESTDTQYF. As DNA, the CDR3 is TGTGCCAGCAGCCCCGGAGAGAGCACAGATACGCAGTATTTT.

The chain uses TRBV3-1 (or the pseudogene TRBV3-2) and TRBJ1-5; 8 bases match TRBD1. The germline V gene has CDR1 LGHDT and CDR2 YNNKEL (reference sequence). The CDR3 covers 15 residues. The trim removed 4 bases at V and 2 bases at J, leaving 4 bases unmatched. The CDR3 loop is CASSPQGAGNQPQHF. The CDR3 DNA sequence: TGTGCCAGCAGCCCCCAGGGGGCTGGCAATCAGCCCCAGCATTTT.

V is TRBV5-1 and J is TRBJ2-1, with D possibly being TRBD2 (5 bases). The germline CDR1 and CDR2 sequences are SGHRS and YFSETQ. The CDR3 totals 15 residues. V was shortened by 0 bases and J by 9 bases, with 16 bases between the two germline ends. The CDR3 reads CASSLASRSEGEQFF. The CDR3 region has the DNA TGCGCCAGCAGCTTGGCTAGCCGATCTGAGGGTGAGCAGTTCTTC.

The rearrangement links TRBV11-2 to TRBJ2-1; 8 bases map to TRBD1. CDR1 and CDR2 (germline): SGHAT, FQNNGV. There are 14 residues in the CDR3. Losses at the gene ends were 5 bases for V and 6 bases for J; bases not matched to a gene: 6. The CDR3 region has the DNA TGTGCCAGCAGCACAGGACAGGGACGCAATGAGCAGTTCTTC. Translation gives CASSTGQGRNEQFF.

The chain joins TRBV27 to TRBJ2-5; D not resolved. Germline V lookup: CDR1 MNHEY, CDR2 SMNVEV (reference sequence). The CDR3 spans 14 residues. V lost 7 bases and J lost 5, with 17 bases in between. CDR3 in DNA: TGTGCCAGCAAAAGCGCGGAGATCTGGGAGACCCAGTACTTC. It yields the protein CASKSAEIWETQYF.

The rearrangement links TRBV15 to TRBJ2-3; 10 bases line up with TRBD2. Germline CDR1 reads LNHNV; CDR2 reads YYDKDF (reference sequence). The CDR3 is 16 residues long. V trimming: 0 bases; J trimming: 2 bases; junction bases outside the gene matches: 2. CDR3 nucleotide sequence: TGTGCCACCAGCAGAGATCTAGCGGGGGTCACAGATACGCAGTATTTT. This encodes CATSRDLAGVTDTQYF.